Detailed here is one TCR beta chain. V shed 3 bases and J 5 bases; nucleotides not matched to a gene: 9. Germline CDR1 is SEHNR and CDR2 is FQNEAQ (reference sequence). The CDR3 covers 15 residues. These data belong to a study of blood T cell repertoires in COVID-19. Produced via immunoSEQ multiplex PCR; TCRdb's table is partial and in-frame only. The data contain 100,000 to 130,000 clones, roughly nine tenths of them singletons. This clonotype was sampled from a man aged 40-49 years with active or convalescent COVID-19. The sequencing input was peripheral blood. The V call is TRBV7-9, the J call TRBJ1-2; 7 bases line up with TRBD1. Here the CDR3 reads CASSFETGITYGYTF. For the CDR3, the DNA is TGTGCCAGCAGCTTTGAGACAGGGATTACATATGGCTACACCTTC.